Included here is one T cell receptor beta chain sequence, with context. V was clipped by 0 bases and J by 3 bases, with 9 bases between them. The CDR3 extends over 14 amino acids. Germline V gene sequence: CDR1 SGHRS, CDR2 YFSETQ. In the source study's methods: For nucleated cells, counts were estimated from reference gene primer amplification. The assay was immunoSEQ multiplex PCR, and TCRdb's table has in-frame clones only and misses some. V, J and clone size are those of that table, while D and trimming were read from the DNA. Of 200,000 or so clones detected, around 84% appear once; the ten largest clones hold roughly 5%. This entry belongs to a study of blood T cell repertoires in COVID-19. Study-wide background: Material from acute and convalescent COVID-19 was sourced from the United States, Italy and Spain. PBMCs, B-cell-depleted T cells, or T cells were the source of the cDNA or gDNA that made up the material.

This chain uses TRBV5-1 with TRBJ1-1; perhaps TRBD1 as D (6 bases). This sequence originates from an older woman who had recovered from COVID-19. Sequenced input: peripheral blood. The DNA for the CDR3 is TGCGCCAGCAGCTTGGATCAGGGGTACACTGAAGCTTTCTTT. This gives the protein CASSLDQGYTEAFF.